What follows describes a single TCR beta chain. This sample is part of a study of T cells in Graves' hyperthyroidism and ophthalmopathy. Trimming removed 6 bases from V and 6 bases from J, with 9 bases in between. CDR1 and CDR2 from the germline V gene are SGHAT and FQNNGV. The CDR3 loop spans 11 amino acids. TCR beta CDR3 regions were amplified from RNA. The primer set for the first-round RT-PCR of the TCR CDR3 was HTBI. TCRdb called the multiplex PCR reads again in MiXCR, with one record for every CDR3 protein. The sample consists of about half a million distinct CDR3 sequences, roughly 20% of them appearing once.

This sequence was found in a man between 18 and 29 years old with Graves' hyperthyroidism. The specimen sequenced was blood. The chain carries TRBV11-2 and TRBJ2-7, with D maybe TRBD2 (5 bases). The CDR3 DNA sequence: TGTGCCAGCAGGAGGGCTAGCGAGCAGTACTTC. Protein: CASRRASEQYF.